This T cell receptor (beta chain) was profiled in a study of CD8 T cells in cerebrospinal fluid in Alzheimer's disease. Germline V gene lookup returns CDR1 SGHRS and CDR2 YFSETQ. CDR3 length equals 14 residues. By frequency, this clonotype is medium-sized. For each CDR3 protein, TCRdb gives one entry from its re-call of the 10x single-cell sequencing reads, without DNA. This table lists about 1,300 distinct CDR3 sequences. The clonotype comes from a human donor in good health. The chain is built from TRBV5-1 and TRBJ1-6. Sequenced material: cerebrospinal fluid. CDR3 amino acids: CASSFEQNNSPLHF. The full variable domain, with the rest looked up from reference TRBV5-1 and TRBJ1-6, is KAGVTQTPRYLIKTRGQQVTLSCSPISGHRSVSWYQQTPGQGLQFLFEYFSETQRNKGNFPGRFSGRQFSNSRSEMNVSTLELGDSALYLCASSFEQNNSPLHFGNGTRLTVT.